The clone carrying this T cell receptor (beta chain) was found once. Its cognate antigen is unknown. This specimen belongs to a study of cytomegalovirus exposure and HLA in healthy donors. Amplification used 60 Vbeta primers and 13 Jbeta primers. Repertoires were generated with immunoSEQ multiplex PCR, while TCRdb's copy carries only in-frame clones and drops some. Among about 200,000 clones listed, around four fifths were seen once. Participants comprised healthy donors of bone marrow. Study-wide findings and caveats: More clonal expansion characterized HLA-associated TCR beta chains than equally common others in a later analysis. Earlier results showed most TCR beta V segments being productive about 90% or about 30% of the time. Follow-up analysis later connected one missense variant in DCLRE1C with trimming of TCR beta V- and J-genes.

This sequence was found in a woman aged 40 to 55 in good health and CMV-seronegative. The sequenced sample consisted of PBMCs.

DNA of the CDR3: TGTGCCAGCACCCGACTAGCGGGAGCCGGGGGGACAGATACGCAGTATTTT. Its translation is CASTRLAGAGGTDTQYF. The chain is built from TRBV27 and TRBJ2-3; 12 bases line up with TRBD2. CDR1 is MNHEY, CDR2 SMNVEV, per germline (reference sequence). This CDR3 has 17 amino acids. V was clipped by 7 bases and J by 3 bases; unmatched bases: 11.